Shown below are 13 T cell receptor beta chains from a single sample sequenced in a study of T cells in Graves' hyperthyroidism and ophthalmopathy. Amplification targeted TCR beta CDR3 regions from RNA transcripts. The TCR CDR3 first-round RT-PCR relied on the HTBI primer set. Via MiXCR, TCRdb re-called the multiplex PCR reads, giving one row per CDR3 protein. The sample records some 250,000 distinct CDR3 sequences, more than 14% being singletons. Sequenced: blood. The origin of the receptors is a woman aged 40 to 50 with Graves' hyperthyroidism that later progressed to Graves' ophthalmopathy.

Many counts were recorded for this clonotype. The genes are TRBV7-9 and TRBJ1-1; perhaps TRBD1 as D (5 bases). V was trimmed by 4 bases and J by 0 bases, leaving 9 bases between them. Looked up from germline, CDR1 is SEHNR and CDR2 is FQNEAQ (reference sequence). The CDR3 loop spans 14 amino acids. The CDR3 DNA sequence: TGTGCCAGCAGCTCCCAGGGCCTGAACACTGAAGCTTTCTTT. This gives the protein CASSSQGLNTEAFF.

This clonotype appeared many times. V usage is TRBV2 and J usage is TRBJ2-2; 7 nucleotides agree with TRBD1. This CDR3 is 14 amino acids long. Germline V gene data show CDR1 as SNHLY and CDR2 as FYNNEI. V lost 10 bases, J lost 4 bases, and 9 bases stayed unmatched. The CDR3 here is CATTRGSGTGELFF. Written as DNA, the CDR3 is TGTGCCACCACCAGGGGGTCAGGCACCGGGGAGCTGTTTTTT.

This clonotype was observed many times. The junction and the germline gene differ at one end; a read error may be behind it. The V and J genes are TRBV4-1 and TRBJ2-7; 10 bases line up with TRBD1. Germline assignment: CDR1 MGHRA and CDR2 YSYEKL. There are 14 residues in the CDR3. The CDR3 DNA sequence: TGTGCCAGCAGCCCCGGGACAGGGGCCTACGAGCAGTACTTC. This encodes CASSPGTGAYEQYF.

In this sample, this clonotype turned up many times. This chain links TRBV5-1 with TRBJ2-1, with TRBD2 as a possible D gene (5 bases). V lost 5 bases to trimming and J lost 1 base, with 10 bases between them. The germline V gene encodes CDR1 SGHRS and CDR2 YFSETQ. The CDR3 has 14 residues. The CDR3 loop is CASSAGQSYNEQFF. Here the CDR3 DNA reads TGCGCCAGCAGTGCGGGCCAATCCTACAATGAGCAGTTCTTC.

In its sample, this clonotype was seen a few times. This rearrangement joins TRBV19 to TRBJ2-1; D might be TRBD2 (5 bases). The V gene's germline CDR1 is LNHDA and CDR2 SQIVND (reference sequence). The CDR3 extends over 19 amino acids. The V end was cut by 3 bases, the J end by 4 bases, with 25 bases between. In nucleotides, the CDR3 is TGTGCCAGTAGTATGATGGCAGGACTGAGGACTGGCGGTTACAATGAGCAGTTCTTC. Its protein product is CASSMMAGLRTGGYNEQFF. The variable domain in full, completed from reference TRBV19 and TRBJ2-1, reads DGGITQSPKYLFRKEGQNVTLSCEQNLNHDAMYWYRQDPGQGLRLIYYSQIVNDFQKGDIAEGYSVSREKKESFPLTVTSAQKNPTAFYLCASSMMAGLRTGGYNEQFFGPGTRLTVL.

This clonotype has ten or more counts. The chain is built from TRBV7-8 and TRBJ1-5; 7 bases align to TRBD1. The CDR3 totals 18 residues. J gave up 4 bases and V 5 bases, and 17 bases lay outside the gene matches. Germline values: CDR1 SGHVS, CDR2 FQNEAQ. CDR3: CASSRNIQRTGDNQPQHF. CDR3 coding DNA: TGTGCCAGCAGCCGCAATATACAAAGGACAGGTGATAATCAGCCCCAGCATTTT.

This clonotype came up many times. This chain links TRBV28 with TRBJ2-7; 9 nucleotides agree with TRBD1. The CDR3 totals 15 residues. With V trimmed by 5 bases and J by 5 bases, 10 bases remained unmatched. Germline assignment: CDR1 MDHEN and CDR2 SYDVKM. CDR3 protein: CASSSTGTGRNEQYF. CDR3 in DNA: TGTGCCAGCAGTAGTACCGGGACAGGGCGAAACGAGCAGTACTTC.

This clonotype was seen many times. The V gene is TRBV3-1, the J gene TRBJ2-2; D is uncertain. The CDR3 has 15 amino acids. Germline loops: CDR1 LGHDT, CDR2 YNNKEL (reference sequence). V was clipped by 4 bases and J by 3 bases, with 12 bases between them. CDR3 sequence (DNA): TGTGCCAGCAGCCCCTCCCGGCGTTACACCGGGGAGCTGTTTTTT. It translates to CASSPSRRYTGELFF.

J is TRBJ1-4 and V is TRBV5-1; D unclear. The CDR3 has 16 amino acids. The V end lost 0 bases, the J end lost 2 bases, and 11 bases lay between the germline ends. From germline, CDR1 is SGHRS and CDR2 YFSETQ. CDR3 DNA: TGCGCCAGCAGCTTGGGAAGTTTTGGGACTAATGAAAAACTGTTTTTT. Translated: CASSLGSFGTNEKLFF. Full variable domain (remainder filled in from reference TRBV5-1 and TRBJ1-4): KAGVTQTPRYLIKTRGQQVTLSCSPISGHRSVSWYQQTPGQGLQFLFEYFSETQRNKGNFPGRFSGRQFSNSRSEMNVSTLELGDSALYLCASSLGSFGTNEKLFFGSGTQLSVL.

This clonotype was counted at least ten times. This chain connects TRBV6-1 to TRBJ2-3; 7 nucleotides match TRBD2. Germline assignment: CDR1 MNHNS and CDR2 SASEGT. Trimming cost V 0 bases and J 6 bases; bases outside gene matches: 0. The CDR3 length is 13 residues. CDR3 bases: TGTGCCAGCAGTGAAGCGCGGGGGGATACGCAGTATTTT. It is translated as CASSEARGDTQYF.

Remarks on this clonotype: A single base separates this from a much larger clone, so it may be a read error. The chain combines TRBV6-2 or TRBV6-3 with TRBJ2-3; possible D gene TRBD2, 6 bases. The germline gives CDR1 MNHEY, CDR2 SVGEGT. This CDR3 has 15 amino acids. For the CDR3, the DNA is TGTGTCAGCAGTGACTCGACTAGTCCCACAGATACGCAGTATTTT. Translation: CVSSDSTSPTDTQYF.

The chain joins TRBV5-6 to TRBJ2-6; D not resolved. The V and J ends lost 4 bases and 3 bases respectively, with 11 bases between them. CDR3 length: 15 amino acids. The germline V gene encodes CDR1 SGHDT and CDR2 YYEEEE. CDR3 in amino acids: CASSPGYGGANVLTF. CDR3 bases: TGTGCCAGCAGCCCCGGATATGGTGGGGCCAACGTCCTGACTTTC.

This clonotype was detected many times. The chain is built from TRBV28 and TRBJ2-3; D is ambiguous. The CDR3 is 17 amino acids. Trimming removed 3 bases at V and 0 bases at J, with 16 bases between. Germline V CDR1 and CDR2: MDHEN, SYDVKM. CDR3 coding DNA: TGTGCCAGCAGTTTTCGCCTCGGGCGAACTAGCACAGATACGCAGTATTTT. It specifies CASSFRLGRTSTDTQYF.